Included here is one T cell receptor beta chain sequence, with context. One Seattle source followed patients from active infection through their disease course. The data derive from a study of blood T cell repertoires in COVID-19. Study in general: COVID-19 samples, acute and convalescent, were from the United States, Italy and Spain.

The method was immunoSEQ multiplex PCR; TCRdb's version includes in-frame clones alone and lacks a portion of them. This sample yields almost 200,000 clones, of which around four fifths are seen a single time; about 0.91% belongs to the top ten. V was pared by 5 bases and J by 6 bases, with 16 bases between. Germline CDR1 and CDR2: MNHEY and SVGAGI. CDR3 length: 14 amino acids. The sample taken for sequencing was peripheral blood. The sequence was obtained from a man in his fifties or sixties with COVID-19, enrolled during active disease. The V and J genes are TRBV6-5 and TRBJ1-2, with D maybe TRBD1 (5 bases). DNA of the CDR3: TGTGCCAGCAGTCTACCAGCATTAGGGGATGGCTACACCTTC. It encodes CASSLPALGDGYTF.